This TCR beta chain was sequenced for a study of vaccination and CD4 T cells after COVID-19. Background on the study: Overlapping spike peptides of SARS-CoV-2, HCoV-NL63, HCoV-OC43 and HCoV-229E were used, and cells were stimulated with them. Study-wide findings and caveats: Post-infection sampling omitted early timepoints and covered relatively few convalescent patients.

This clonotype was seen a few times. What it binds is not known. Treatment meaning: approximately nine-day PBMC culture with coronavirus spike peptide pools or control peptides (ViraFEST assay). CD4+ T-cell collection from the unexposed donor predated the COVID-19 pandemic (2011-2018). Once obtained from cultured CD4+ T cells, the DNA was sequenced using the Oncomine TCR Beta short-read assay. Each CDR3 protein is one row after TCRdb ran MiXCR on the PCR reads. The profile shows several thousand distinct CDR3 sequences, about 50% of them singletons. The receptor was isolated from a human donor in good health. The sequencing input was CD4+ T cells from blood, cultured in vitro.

CDR3 bases: TGTGCCAGCAGCCCCCTTGGGATACGCAATGAGCAGTTCTTC. Its protein is CASSPLGIRNEQFF. The rearrangement uses TRBV7-9 and TRBJ2-1, with D hard to call. Per germline, CDR1 SEHNR and CDR2 FQNEAQ (reference sequence). This CDR3 is 14 amino acids long. Trimming stripped 5 bases from V and 6 bases from J, with 14 bases between.